These T cell receptor beta chains were read from a single sample in a study of cytomegalovirus exposure and HLA in healthy donors. The method was immunoSEQ multiplex PCR; TCRdb's version includes in-frame clones alone and lacks a portion of them. The repertoire holds around 150,000 clones, with 65% to 85% as singletons. Sequences were obtained from PBMCs. These receptors all come from a man aged 45-60 years in good health and CMV-seronegative. CDR3s include the opening cysteine and the closing phenylalanine or tryptophan. Each record gives: V gene, J gene, clone size, D gene, CDR3 DNA, CDR3 protein. A D gene is named only where the DNA matches it firmly. For some rows the clone size is stated as once, few or many, or as a class when expanded; others skip it.

TRBV6-1,TRBJ2-2,few,.,TGTGCCAGCAGTGACGGGGGGCTAGCGAGGAACACCGGGGAGCTGTTTTTT,CASSDGGLARNTGELFF
TRBV2,TRBJ2-7,.,TRBD1,TGTGCCAGCAGTGTCAAACAGGGGGCGGCCGAGCAGTACTTC,CASSVKQGAAEQYF
TRBV18,TRBJ1-5,.,.,TGTGCCAGCTCACCAGAGGGTCTAAGCAATCAGCCCCAGCATTTT,CASSPEGLSNQPQHF
TRBV6-6,TRBJ2-7,.,.,TGTGCCAGCAGTTACTCCAAGGGGTCCTACTCCTACGAGCAGTACTTC,CASSYSKGSYSYEQYF
TRBV11-2,TRBJ2-1,.,TRBD1,TGTGCCAGCAGCTTACTCAGGGACAGGGGCAACAATGAGCAGTTCTTC,CASSLLRDRGNNEQFF
TRBV30,TRBJ1-2,.,.,TGTGCCTGGAGTGGACTGGGCTATGGCTACACCTTC,CAWSGLGYGYTF
TRBV19,TRBJ2-3,.,TRBD1,TGTGCCAGTACCCTCCGGGGGACAGGGACCACAGATACGCAGTATTTT,CASTLRGTGTTDTQYF
TRBV5-6,TRBJ1-4,.,.,TGTGCCAGCGGTTCTCAGGGGCTACAGAATGAAAAACTGTTTTTT,CASGSQGLQNEKLFF
TRBV6-1,TRBJ2-5,few,TRBD1,TGTGCCAGCACCAGAGTGGTGACAGGGGTGGGAGAGCAGTACTTC,CASTRVVTGVGEQYF
TRBV9,TRBJ2-3,.,TRBD2,TGTGCCAGCAGCCCCGGACTAGCCCATCCCACAGATACGCAGTATTTT,CASSPGLAHPTDTQYF
TRBV6-5,TRBJ1-1,.,.,TGTGCCAGCAGTTACGACAGGACTGAAGCTTTCTTT,CASSYDRTEAFF
TRBV19,TRBJ1-1,.,TRBD1,TGTGCCAGTAGTCCCGGGACAGGGGGGACCACTGAAGCTTTCTTT,CASSPGTGGTTEAFF
TRBV28,TRBJ2-7,.,.,TGTGCCAGCAGTTTTCTTACAGGTTACTCCTACGAGCAGTACTTC,CASSFLTGYSYEQYF
TRBV7-9,TRBJ2-5,.,.,TGTGCCAGCAGCACAGGACAGTTGCGAGAAGAGACCCAGTACTTC,CASSTGQLREETQYF
TRBV2,TRBJ2-5,.,.,TGTGCCAGCAGTGAAGCTCTGGAGACCCAGTACTTC,CASSEALETQYF
TRBV20-1,TRBJ1-1,.,.,TGCAGTGCCCGAGGGAACACTGAAGCTTTCTTT,CSARGNTEAFF
TRBV9,TRBJ2-7,.,.,TGTGCCAGCAGCGTAGGTTCCGGCGGGGTACTCTACGAGCAGTACTTC,CASSVGSGGVLYEQYF
TRBV5-1,TRBJ2-7,.,.,TGCGCCAGCAGGGACACGACCTACGAGCAGTACTTC,CASRDTTYEQYF
TRBV19,TRBJ2-3,.,.,TGTGCCAGTAGTACCTCGAGGACAGATACGCAGTATTTT,CASSTSRTDTQYF
TRBV4-2,TRBJ2-7,.,.,TGTGCCAGCAGCCAAGGGGCGAAGCAGTACTTC,CASSQGAKQYF
TRBV6-4,TRBJ1-2,.,.,TGTGCCAGCAGTGCCTTCGCTAACTATGGCTACACCTTC,CASSAFANYGYTF
TRBV5-8,TRBJ1-4,.,.,TGTGCCAGCAGCCGCAGGCCGAGTGACGGAAAACTGTTTTTT,CASSRRPSDGKLFF
TRBV6-6,TRBJ2-1,.,TRBD2,TGTGCCAGCAGTTATAGGCTAGCGGGAGGGAAAGAAGAGCAGTTCTTC,CASSYRLAGGKEEQFF
TRBV6-5,TRBJ1-5,.,.,TGTGCCAGCTGTCGGGGGGCCGGCAATCAGCCCCAGCATTTT,CASCRGAGNQPQHF
TRBV6-1,TRBJ1-1,.,TRBD1,TGTGCCGGCAGTGAGACCGGGACAGGGCTTTCCGAAGCTTTCTTT,CAGSETGTGLSEAFF
TRBV5-3,TRBJ1-1,few,.,TGTGCCAGAAGCCACCATCCCGGGACAACCTTAAAAGGGAACACTGAAGCTTTCTTT,CARSHHPGTTLKGNTEAFF
TRBV6-1,TRBJ1-5,.,.,TGTGCCAGCAGAAGTAAACAGGGTCATGGCCAGCCCCAGCATTTT,CASRSKQGHGQPQHF
TRBV11-3,TRBJ1-2,.,TRBD1,TGTGCCAGCAGCTCCGGGACAGGGAAGGGCTACACCTTC,CASSSGTGKGYTF
TRBV28,TRBJ2-7,.,TRBD1,TGTGCCAGCAGTTTAAACGACAGGGGTAAGGCTTACGAGCAGTACTTC,CASSLNDRGKAYEQYF